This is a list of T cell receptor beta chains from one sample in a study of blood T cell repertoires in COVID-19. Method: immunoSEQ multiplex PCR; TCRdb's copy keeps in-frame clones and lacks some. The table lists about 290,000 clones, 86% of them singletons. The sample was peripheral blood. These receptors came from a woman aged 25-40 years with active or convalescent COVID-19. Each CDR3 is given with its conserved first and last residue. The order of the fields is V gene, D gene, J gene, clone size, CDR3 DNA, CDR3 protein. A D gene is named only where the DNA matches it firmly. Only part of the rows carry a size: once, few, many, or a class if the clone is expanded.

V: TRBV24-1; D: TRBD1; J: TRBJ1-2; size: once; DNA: TGTGCCACCAGTGACCAGACAGGGGCCCCCTATGGCTACACCTTC; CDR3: CATSDQTGAPYGYTF
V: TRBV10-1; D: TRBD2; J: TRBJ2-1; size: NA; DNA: TGCGCCAGCAGTGAGTCGATTAGCGGGGCAGGCAATGAGCAGTTCTTC; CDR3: CASSESISGAGNEQFF
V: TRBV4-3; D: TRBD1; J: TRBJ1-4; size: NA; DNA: TGCGCCAGCAGCCAAGCTTTCGGGACAGGGAATGAAAAACTGTTTTTT; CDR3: CASSQAFGTGNEKLFF
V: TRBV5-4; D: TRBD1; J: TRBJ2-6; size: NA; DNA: TGTGCCAGCAGCTCGCCCGGTACAGGGGGCACTGGGGCCAACGTCCTGACTTTC; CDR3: CASSSPGTGGTGANVLTF
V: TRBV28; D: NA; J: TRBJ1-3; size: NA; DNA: TGTGCCAGCAGTTTAGGGAGACCCGGAGCGGCTGGAAACACCATATATTTT; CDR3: CASSLGRPGAAGNTIYF
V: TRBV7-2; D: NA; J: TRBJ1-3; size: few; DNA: TGTGCCAGCAGCTTAATGTTCGGGAGCTCTGGAAACACCATATATTTT; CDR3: CASSLMFGSSGNTIYF
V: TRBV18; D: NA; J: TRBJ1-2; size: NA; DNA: TGTGCCAGCTCACCTTTTCAGCAGGCGGGGAAAAACTATGGCTACACCTTC; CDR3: CASSPFQQAGKNYGYTF
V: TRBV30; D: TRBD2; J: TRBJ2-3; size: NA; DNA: TGTGCCTGGAGCCGCGGGACTAGCGGGGGCGATACGCAGTATTTT; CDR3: CAWSRGTSGGDTQYF
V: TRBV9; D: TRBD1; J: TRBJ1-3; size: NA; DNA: TGTGCCAGCAGCGTAGGAGTGGGACAGGGTGGAAACACCATATATTTT; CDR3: CASSVGVGQGGNTIYF
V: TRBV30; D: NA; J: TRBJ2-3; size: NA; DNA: TGTGCCTGGACTAAGCCCCAGGGATCTGGCACAGATACGCAGTATTTT; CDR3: CAWTKPQGSGTDTQYF
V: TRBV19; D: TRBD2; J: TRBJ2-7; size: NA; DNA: TGTGCCAGTAATGGCGGGGGATTATTGGACGAGCAGTACTTC; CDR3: CASNGGGLLDEQYF